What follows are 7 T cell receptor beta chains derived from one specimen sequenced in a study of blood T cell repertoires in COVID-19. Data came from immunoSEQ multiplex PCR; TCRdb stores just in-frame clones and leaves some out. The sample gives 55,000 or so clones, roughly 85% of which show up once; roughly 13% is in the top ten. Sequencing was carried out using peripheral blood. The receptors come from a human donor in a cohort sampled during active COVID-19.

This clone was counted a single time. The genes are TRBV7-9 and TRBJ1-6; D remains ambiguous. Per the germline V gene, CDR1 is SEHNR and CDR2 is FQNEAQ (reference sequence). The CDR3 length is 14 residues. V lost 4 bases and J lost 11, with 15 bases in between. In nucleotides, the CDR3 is TGTGCCAGCAGCTACCCAGCCAGGTCCCCACCCCTCCACTTT. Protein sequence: CASSYPARSPPLHF.

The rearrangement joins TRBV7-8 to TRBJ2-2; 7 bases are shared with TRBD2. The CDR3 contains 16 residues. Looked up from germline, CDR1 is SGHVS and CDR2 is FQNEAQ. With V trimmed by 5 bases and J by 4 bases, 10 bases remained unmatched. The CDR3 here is CASSALAAVFTGELFF. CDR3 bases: TGTGCCAGCAGCGCGCTAGCGGCAGTATTCACCGGGGAGCTGTTTTTT.

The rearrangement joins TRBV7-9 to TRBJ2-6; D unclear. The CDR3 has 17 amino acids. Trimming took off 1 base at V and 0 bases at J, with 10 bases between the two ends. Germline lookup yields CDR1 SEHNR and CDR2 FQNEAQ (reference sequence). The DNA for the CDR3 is TGTGCCAGCAGCTTAGGTTTCTCTAGCTCTGGGGCCAACGTCCTGACTTTC. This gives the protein CASSLGFSSSGANVLTF.

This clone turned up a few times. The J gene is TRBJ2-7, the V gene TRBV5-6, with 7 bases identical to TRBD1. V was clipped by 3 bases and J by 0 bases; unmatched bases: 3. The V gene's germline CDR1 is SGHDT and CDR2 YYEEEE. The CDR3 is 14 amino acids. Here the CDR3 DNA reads TGTGCCAGCAGCTCCGGGACAGCCTCCTACGAGCAGTACTTC. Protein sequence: CASSSGTASYEQYF.

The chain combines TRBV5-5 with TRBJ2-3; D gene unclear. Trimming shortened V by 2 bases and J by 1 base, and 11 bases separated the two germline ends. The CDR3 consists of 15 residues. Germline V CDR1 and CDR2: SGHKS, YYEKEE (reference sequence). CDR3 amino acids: CASSLAVLGTDTQYF. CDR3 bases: TGTGCCAGCAGCTTAGCCGTTCTCGGCACAGATACGCAGTATTTT.

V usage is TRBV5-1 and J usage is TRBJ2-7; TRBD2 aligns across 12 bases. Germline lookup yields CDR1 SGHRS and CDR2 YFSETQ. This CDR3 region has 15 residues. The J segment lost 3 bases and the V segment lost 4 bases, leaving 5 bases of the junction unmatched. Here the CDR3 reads CASSLWTSGIYEQYF. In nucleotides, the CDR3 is TGCGCCAGCAGCCTCTGGACTAGCGGGATCTACGAGCAGTACTTC.

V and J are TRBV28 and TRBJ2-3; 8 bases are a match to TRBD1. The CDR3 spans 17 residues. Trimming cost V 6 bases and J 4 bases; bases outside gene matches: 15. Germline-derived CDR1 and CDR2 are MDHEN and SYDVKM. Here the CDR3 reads CASRLPRPGQVPDTQYF. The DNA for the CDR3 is TGTGCCAGCAGGCTCCCCCGACCGGGACAGGTACCAGATACGCAGTATTTT.